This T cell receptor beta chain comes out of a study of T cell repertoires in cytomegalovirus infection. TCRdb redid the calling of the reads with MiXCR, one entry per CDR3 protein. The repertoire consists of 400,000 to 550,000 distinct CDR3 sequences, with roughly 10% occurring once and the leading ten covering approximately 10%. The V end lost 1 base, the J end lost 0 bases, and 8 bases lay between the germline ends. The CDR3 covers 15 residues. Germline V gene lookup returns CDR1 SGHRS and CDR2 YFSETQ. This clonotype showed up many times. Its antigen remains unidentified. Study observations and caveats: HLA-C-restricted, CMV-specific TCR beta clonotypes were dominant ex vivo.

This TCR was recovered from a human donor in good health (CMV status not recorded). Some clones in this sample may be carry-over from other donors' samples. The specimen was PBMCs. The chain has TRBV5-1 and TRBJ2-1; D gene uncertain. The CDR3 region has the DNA TGCGCCAGCAGCTTGTATGCGGACTCCTACAATGAGCAGTTCTTC. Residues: CASSLYADSYNEQFF.